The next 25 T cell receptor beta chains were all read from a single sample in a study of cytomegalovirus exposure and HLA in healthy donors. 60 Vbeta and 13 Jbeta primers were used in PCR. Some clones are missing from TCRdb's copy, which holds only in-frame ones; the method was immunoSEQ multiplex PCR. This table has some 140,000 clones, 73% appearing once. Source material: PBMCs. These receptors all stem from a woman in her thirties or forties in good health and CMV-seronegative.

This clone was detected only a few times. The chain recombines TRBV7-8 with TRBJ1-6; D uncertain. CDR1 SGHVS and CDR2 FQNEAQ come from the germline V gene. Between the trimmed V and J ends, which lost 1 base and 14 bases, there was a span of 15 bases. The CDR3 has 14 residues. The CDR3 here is CASSLGEHLGALHF. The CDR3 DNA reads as TGTGCCAGCAGCTTAGGGGAACACCTCGGGGCCCTCCACTTT.

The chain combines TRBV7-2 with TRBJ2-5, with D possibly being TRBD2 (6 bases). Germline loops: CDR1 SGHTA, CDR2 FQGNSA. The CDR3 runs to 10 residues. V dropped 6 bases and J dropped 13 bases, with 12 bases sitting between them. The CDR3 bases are TGTGCCAGCAGGGACTATGTATGGTACTTC. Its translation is CASRDYVWYF.

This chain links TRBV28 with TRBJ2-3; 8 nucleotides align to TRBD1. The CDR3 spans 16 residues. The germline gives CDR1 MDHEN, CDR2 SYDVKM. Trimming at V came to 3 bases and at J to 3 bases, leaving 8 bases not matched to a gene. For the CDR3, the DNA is TGTGCCAGCAGTTTTTCCTTTGGACAGGGAACAGATACGCAGTATTTT. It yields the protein CASSFSFGQGTDTQYF.

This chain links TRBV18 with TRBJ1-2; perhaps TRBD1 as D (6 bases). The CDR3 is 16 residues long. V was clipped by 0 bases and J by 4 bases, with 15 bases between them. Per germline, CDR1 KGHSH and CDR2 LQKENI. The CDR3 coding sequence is TGTGCCAGCTCACCACCGGACAGTAGTGGGGCCTATGGCTACACCTTC. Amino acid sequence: CASSPPDSSGAYGYTF.

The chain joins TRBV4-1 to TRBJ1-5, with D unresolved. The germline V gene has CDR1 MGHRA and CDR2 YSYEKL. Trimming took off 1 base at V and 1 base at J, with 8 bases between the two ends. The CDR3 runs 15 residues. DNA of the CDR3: TGCGCCAGCAGCCAAGGCAGGCTAAGCAATCAGCCCCAGCATTTT. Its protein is CASSQGRLSNQPQHF.

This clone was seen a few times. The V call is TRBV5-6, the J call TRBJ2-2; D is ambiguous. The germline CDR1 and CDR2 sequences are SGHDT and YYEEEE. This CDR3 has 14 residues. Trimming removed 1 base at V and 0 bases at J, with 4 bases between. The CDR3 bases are TGTGCCAGCAGCTTGATATCGAACACCGGGGAGCTGTTTTTT. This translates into CASSLISNTGELFF.

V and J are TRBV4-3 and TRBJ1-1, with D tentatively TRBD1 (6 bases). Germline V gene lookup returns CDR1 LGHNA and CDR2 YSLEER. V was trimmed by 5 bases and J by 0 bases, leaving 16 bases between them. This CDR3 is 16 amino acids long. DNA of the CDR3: TGCGCCAGCAGCGAAGGACAGACCCAACTGAACACTGAAGCTTTCTTT. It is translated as CASSEGQTQLNTEAFF.

The CDR3 spells CASTDRDKDRNTGELFF. The CDR3 DNA reads TGTGCCAGCACCGACCGGGACAAGGACCGGAACACCGGGGAGCTGTTTTTT. This rearrangement joins TRBV6-4 to TRBJ2-2; a weak D match, TRBD1 (6 bases). The germline V and J ends were trimmed by 7 bases and 1 base, with 19 bases remaining between them. In germline, CDR1 is MRHNA, CDR2 SNTAGT. CDR3 size: 17 residues.

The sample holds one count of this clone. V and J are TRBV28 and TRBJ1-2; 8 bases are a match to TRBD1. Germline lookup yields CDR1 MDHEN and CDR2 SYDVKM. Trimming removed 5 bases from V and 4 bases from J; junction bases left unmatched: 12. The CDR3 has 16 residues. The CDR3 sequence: CASSGRSGQDSYGYTF. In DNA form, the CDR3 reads TGTGCCAGCAGTGGACGTTCGGGACAGGACAGCTATGGCTACACCTTC.

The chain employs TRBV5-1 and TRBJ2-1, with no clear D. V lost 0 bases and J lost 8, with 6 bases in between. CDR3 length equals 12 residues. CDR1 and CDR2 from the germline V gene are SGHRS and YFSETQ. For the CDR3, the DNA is TGCGCCAGCAGCTTGGAACAAGATGAGCAGTTCTTC. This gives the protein CASSLEQDEQFF. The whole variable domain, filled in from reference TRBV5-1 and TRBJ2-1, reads KAGVTQTPRYLIKTRGQQVTLSCSPISGHRSVSWYQQTPGQGLQFLFEYFSETQRNKGNFPGRFSGRQFSNSRSEMNVSTLELGDSALYLCASSLEQDEQFFGPGTRLTVL.

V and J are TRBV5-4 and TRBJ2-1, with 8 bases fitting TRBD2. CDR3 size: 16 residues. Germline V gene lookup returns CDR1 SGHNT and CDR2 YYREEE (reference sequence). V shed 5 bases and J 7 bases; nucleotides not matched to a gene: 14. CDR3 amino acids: CASSFAGRGGGNEQFF. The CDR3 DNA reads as TGTGCCAGCAGTTTTGCCGGCCGGGGGGGCGGAAATGAGCAGTTCTTC.

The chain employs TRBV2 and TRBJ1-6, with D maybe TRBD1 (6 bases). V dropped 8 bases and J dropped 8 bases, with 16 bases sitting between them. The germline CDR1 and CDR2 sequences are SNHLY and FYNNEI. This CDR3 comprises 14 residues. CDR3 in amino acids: CASFTGYGDSPLHF. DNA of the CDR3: TGTGCCAGCTTTACAGGGTACGGCGATTCACCCCTCCACTTT.

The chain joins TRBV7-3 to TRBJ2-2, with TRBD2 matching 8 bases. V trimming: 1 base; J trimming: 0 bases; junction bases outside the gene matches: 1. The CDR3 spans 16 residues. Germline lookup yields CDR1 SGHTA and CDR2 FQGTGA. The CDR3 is CASSLNSGANTGELFF. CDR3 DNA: TGTGCCAGCAGCTTAAATAGCGGGGCGAACACCGGGGAGCTGTTTTTT.

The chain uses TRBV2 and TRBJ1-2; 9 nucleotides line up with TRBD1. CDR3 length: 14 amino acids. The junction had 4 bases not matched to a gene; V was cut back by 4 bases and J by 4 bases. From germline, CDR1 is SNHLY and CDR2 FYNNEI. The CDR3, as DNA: TGTGCCAGCAGTGCACAGGGGGCAACCTATGGCTACACCTTC. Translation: CASSAQGATYGYTF.

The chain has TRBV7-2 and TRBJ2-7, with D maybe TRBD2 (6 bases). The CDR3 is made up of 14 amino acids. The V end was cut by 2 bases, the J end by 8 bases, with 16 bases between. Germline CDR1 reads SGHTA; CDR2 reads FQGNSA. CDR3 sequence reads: CASSLRDSHTQQYF. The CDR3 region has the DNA TGTGCCAGCAGCTTACGGGACTCTCACACCCAGCAGTACTTC.

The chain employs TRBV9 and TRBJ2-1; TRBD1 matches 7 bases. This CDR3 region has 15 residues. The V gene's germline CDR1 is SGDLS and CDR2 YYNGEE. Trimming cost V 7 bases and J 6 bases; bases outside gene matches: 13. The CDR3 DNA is TGTGCCAGCTCTCAAAGCCCGGACAGGTCCAATGAGCAGTTCTTC. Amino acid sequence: CASSQSPDRSNEQFF.

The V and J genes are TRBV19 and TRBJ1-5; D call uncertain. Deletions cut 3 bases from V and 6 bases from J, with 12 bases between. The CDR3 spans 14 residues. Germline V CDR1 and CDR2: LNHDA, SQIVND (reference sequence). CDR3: CASSIEDWRQPQHF. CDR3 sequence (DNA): TGTGCCAGTAGTATTGAGGACTGGCGTCAGCCCCAGCATTTT.

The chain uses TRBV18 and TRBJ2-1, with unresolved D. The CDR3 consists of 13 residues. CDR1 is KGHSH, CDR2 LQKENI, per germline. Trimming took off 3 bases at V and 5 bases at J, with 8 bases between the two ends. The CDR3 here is CASSPSSHNEQFF. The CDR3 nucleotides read TGTGCCAGCTCACCTTCTAGTCACAATGAGCAGTTCTTC.

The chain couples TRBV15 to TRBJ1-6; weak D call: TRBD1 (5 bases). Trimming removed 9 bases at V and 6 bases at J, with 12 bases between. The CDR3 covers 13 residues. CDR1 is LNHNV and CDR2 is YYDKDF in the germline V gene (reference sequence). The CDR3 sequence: CATNRDFNSPLHF. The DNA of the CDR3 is TGTGCCACGAACCGGGACTTTAATTCACCCCTCCACTTT.

The CDR3 is CASSLVGTREETQYF. DNA of the CDR3: TGTGCCAGCAGCTTAGTCGGGACTAGGGAAGAGACCCAGTACTTC. This sequence joins TRBV11-2 and TRBJ2-5, with 8 bases fitting TRBD2. CDR3 length: 15 amino acids. The V segment lost 1 base and the J segment 3 bases; nucleotides outside the gene matches: 4. CDR1 and CDR2 (germline): SGHAT, FQNNGV.

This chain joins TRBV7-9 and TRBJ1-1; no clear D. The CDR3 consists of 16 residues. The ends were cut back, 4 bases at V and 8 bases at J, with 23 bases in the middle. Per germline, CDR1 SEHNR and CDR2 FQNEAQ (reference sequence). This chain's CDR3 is CASSSRDTLPRGEAFF. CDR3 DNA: TGTGCCAGCAGCTCCCGAGATACTCTACCTCGCGGGGAAGCTTTCTTT.

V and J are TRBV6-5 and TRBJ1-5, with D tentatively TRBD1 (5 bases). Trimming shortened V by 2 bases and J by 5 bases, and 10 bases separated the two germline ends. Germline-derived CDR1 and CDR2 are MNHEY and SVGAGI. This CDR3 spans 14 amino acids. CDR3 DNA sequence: TGTGCCAGCAGTTACGGCGGGGGACATCAGCCCCAGCATTTT. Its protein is CASSYGGGHQPQHF.

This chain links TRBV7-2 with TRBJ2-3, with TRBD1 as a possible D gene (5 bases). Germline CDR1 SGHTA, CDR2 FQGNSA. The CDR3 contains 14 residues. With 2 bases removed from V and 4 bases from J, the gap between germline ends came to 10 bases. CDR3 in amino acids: CASSLQGPPDTQYF. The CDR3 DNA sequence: TGTGCCAGCAGCTTACAGGGTCCCCCAGATACGCAGTATTTT. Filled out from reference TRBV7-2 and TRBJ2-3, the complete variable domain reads GAGVSQSPSNKVTEKGKDVELRCDPISGHTALYWYRQSLGQGLEFLIYFQGNSAPDKSGLPSDRFSAERTGGSVSTLTIQRTQQEDSAVYLCASSLQGPPDTQYFGPGTRLTVL.

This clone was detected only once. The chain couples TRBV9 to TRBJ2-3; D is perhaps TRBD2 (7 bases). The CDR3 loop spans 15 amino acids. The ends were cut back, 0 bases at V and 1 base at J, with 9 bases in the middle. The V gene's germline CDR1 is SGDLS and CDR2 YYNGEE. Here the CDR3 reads CASSVGEGGTDTQYF. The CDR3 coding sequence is TGTGCCAGCAGCGTAGGGGAGGGGGGCACAGATACGCAGTATTTT.

CDR3 loop: CASSRGLEETQYF. The CDR3, as DNA: TGCGCCAGCAGCCGCGGGTTAGAAGAGACCCAGTACTTC. The genes are TRBV5-1 and TRBJ2-5; weak D call: TRBD2 (5 bases). The V gene lost 4 bases and the J gene lost 3 bases, with 10 bases spanning the gap. Germline V lookup: CDR1 SGHRS, CDR2 YFSETQ. There are 13 residues in the CDR3.